This T cell receptor (beta chain) was documented in a study of T-cell reconstitution after alpha-beta-depleted transplantation in children. Points from the study as a whole: By one year post-transplant, T-cell counts and diversity largely arose from T cells that were newly produced.

Unique molecular identifiers featured in how the TCRbeta library was prepared. TCRdb ran MiXCR on the PCR reads and lists one entry per CDR3 protein. The table lists over 150,000 distinct CDR3 sequences, 6.3% of them singletons, with around 4.1% in the top ten. The ends were cut back, 4 bases at V and 4 bases at J, with 8 bases in the middle. Germline assignment: CDR1 PRHDT and CDR2 FYEKMQ (reference sequence). The CDR3 totals 12 residues. In this sample, this clonotype turned up many times. Its target is not known. The V gene is TRBV13, the J gene TRBJ2-7; D might be TRBD1 (6 bases). This clonotype originated in a girl under three years old with combined immunodeficiency, due to receive a stem cell transplant. This sample comprised PBMCs, obtained before TCRalphabeta/CD19-depleted stem cell transplant. DNA for the CDR3: TGTGCCAGCAGCTCCAGGGGATACGAGCAGTACTTC. Translation gives CASSSRGYEQYF.